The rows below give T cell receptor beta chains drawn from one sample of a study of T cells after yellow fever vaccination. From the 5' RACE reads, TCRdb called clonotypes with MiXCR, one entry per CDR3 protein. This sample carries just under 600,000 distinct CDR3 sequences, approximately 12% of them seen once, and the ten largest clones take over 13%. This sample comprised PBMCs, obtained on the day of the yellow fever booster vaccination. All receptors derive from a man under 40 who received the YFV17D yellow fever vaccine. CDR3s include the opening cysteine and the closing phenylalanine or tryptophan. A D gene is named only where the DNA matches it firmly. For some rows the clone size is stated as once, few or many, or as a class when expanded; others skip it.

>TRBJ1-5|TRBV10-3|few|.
TGTGCCATCAGTACTGCAGGAGGGGCCAGGGACGGGGTCAATCAGCCCCAGCATTTT
CAISTAGGARDGVNQPQHF
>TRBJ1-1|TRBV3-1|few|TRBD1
TGTGCCAGCAGCCAAGCAGGGGGGTCCACTGAAGCTTTCTTT
CASSQAGGSTEAFF
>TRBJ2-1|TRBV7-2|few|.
TGTGCCAGCAGCTTAGTTCCCGGGACGCAGCTAAATGAGCAGTTCTTC
CASSLVPGTQLNEQFF
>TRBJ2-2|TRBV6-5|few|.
TGTGCCAGCAGTTACCGTTCCGGACCCGGGGAGCTGTTTTTT
CASSYRSGPGELFF
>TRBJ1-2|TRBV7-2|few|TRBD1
TGTGCCAGCAGCAGGGACAGGGGGATAAGCGGCTACACCTTC
CASSRDRGISGYTF
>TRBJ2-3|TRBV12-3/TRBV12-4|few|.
TGTGCCAGCATCGGGTGGGCGGAGCTGGGGGATACGCAGTATTTT
CASIGWAELGDTQYF
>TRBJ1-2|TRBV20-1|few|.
TGCAGTGCTAGAGTCCCCCCGGGGACGTCGTATGGCTACACCTTC
CSARVPPGTSYGYTF
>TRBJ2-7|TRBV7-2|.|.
TGTGCCAGCAGCGCCCAGGGGTATCTCGAGCAGTACTTC
CASSAQGYLEQYF
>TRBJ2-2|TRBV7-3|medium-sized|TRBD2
TGTGCCAGCAGCTTAATGGCGGGAGATCTGGCTACCGGGGAGCTGTTTTTT
CASSLMAGDLATGELFF
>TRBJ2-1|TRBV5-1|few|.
TGCGCCAGCAAAACGGAGGGAGGATACAATGAGCAGTTCTTC
CASKTEGGYNEQFF
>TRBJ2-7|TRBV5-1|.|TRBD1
TGCGCCAGCAGCTGGATTGGGGTGTCGGACAGGGGCTCCTACGAGCAGTACTTC
CASSWIGVSDRGSYEQYF
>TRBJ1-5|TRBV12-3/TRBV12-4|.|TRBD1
TGTGCCAGCAGCTATAAACGGACAGGGAATCAGCCCCAGCATTTT
CASSYKRTGNQPQHF
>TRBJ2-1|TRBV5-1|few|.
TGCGCCAGCAGCTTGGTAGGCGATGTCTACAATGAGCAGTTCTTC
CASSLVGDVYNEQFF
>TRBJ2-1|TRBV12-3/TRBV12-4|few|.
TGTGCCAGCACTATGGGACTCTTCCTGAACAATGAGCAGTTCTTC
CASTMGLFLNNEQFF
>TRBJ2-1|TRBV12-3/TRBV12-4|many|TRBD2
TGTGCCAGCACCCCCCTGGCAGGACTAGCGGTTGGGGATGAGCAGTTCTTC
CASTPLAGLAVGDEQFF
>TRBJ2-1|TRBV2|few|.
TGTGCCAGCAGTGGAGGGGCCAGCCCCCACCAGTACAATGAGCAGTTCTTC
CASSGGASPHQYNEQFF
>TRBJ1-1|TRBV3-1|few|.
TGTGCCAGCAGCCCCACCGTGGCGAGCACTGAAGCTTTCTTT
CASSPTVASTEAFF
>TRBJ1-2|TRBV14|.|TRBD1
TGTGCCAGCAGCCCGGGACAGGGGACGGGCTACACCTTC
CASSPGQGTGYTF
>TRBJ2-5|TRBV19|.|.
TGTGCCAGTAGCATCGGGGGATCGGAGACCCAGTACTTC
CASSIGGSETQYF
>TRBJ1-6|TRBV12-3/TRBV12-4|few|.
TGTGCCAGCAGTTTTCTCAGGGCTAATAATTCACCCCTCCACTTT
CASSFLRANNSPLHF
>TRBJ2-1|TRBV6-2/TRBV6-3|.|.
TGTGCCAGCAGGTCCCTAGAAAAATCCTACAATGAGCAGTTCTTC
CASRSLEKSYNEQFF
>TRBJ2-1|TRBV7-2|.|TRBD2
TGTGCCAGCAGCCCCGGGACTAGCGGGATATCTGAGCAGTTCTTC
CASSPGTSGISEQFF